This TCR beta chain was profiled in a study of cytomegalovirus exposure and HLA in healthy donors. Study in general: For the approximately 390 genotyped donors, approximately 82% fell within the Caucasian-associated ancestry cluster.

Worth noting for this clone: Its antigen is not known.

The PCR employed 60 Vbeta primers together with 13 Jbeta primers. The table came from immunoSEQ multiplex PCR; TCRdb's copy has only in-frame clones and leaves some out. This repertoire shows over 90,000 clones, about two thirds found once; its top ten account for over 12%. Germline values: CDR1 MDHEN, CDR2 SYDVKM. The CDR3 length is 15 residues. V lost 4 bases, J lost 3 bases, and 16 bases lay in between. Regarding the study as a whole: Some segments of the V type, notably TRBV6-2 and TRBV6-3, were excluded as indistinguishable. In vitro checks showed that three CMV-associated chains really do target CMV antigens. Being productive about 87% or about 30% of the time was typical of most TCR beta V segments in an earlier analysis.

The sequence was obtained from a woman aged 50 to 60 in good health and CMV-seropositive. The gene calls are TRBV28 and TRBJ2-7; tentatively, D is TRBD1 (6 bases). Specimen: PBMCs. The CDR3 DNA is TGTGCCAGCAGTTCCCCTGGTGGGGGCCACTACGAGCAGTACTTC. As protein: CASSSPGGGHYEQYF.